A single sample is the source of the 30 T cell receptor beta chains below, sequenced in a study of siplizumab effects on memory and regulatory T cells. Sequencing was performed with immunoSEQ multiplex PCR; in TCRdb, only in-frame clones are kept and a portion is missing. The table records approximately 98,000 clones, over 90% of them present only once. The sample was non-Treg CD4+ T cells sorted from blood. These receptors were obtained from a human donor in good health.

The genes are TRBV6-5 and TRBJ2-7; TRBD1 agrees at 9 bases. This CDR3 spans 15 amino acids. Germline V gene data show CDR1 as MNHEY and CDR2 as SVGAGI. The V segment lost 6 bases and the J segment 3 bases; nucleotides outside the gene matches: 9. The CDR3 is CASRSSGTGNYEQYF. CDR3 in DNA: TGTGCCAGCAGATCCTCCGGGACAGGGAACTACGAGCAGTACTTC.

This clone appeared once. This chain joins TRBV2 and TRBJ2-7; possibly TRBD1 or TRBD2 for D (5 bases each). The V gene's germline CDR1 is SNHLY and CDR2 FYNNEI. Trimming cost V 6 bases and J 3 bases, with 18 bases left between them. The CDR3 loop spans 15 amino acids. The chain's CDR3 is CASSKPRDGDYEQYF. CDR3 sequence (DNA): TGTGCCAGCAGCAAACCCCGGGACGGGGACTACGAGCAGTACTTC.

This clone has just one count. The V call is TRBV7-5, the J call TRBJ2-1; the DNA was not used to check the table's D call, TRBD1. TRBV7-5 constitutes a pseudogene. This CDR3 is built from 15 residues. The DNA of the CDR3 is TGTGTCAGACCCAGGACAGGGTCTAATACCTATGAGCAGTTCTTC. Translating gives CVRPRTGSNTYEQFF.

This sequence joins TRBV30 and TRBJ2-1; TRBD2 aligns across 10 bases. V lost 1 base to trimming and J lost 5 bases; unmatched junction nucleotides: 8. This CDR3 contains 16 residues. The germline CDR1 and CDR2 sequences are GTSNPN and SVGIG (reference sequence). Here the CDR3 reads CAWSALSGRLDNEQFF. The CDR3 DNA is TGTGCCTGGAGTGCCCTTAGCGGGAGGCTGGACAATGAGCAGTTCTTC.

The rearrangement uses TRBV7-2 and TRBJ2-3; 7 positions match TRBD2. Per the germline V gene, CDR1 is SGHTA and CDR2 is FQGNSA. This CDR3 comprises 16 residues. Germline trimming cut 2 bases from V and 3 bases from J; bases unmatched to any gene: 8. The CDR3 bases are TGTGCCAGCAGCTTACTCGGGGGGATAGGGACAGATACGCAGTATTTT. Translation gives CASSLLGGIGTDTQYF.

J is TRBJ1-3 and V is TRBV18; D is unclear. V lost 0 bases to trimming and J lost 4 bases, with 4 bases between them. Germline assignment: CDR1 KGHSH and CDR2 LQKENI. This CDR3 is built from 13 residues. The CDR3 is CASSPPGGNTIYF. The DNA of the CDR3 is TGTGCCAGCTCACCACCGGGCGGAAACACCATATATTTT.

The chain links TRBV15 to TRBJ1-4; D gene uncertain. Trimming took 5 bases from V and 7 from J, leaving 14 bases between them. CDR1 and CDR2 from the germline V gene are LNHNV and YYDKDF (reference sequence). The CDR3 length is 14 residues. Here the CDR3 reads CATSVDLRSEKLFF. The CDR3 coding sequence is TGTGCCACCAGCGTCGACCTCAGGAGTGAAAAACTGTTTTTT.

The chain recombines TRBV5-1 with TRBJ2-3, with TRBD2 identical over 9 bases. Germline loops: CDR1 SGHRS, CDR2 YFSETQ. The CDR3 runs 15 residues. The V and J ends lost 4 bases and 6 bases, in that order; junction bases with no gene match: 9. The CDR3 DNA reads TGCGCCAGCAGCCCAGTGAGCGGGAGGAAGGATACGCAGTATTTT. Encoded protein: CASSPVSGRKDTQYF.

The chain has TRBV29-1 and TRBJ2-5; weak D call: TRBD1 (6 bases). The CDR3 length is 14 residues. V was trimmed by 4 bases and J by 2 bases, leaving 14 bases between them. Germline V gene sequence: CDR1 SQVTM, CDR2 ANQGSEA. The CDR3 DNA follows: TGCAGCGTTGCCCCAGACAGGACTCAAGAGACCCAGTACTTC. Translating gives CSVAPDRTQETQYF.

The rearrangement joins TRBV19 to TRBJ1-1; 11 bases are a match to TRBD1. This CDR3 comprises 11 residues. Germline V gene sequence: CDR1 LNHDA, CDR2 SQIVND (reference sequence). The ends lost 8 bases at V and 9 bases at J; junction bases unmatched: 2. The CDR3 DNA reads TGTGCCAGTGGGGACAGGGGGAAAGCTTTCTTT. This translates into CASGDRGKAFF.

The chain is built from TRBV4-1 and TRBJ2-1, with 9 bases matching TRBD2. The CDR3 is 18 amino acids. The germline CDR1 and CDR2 sequences are MGHRA and YSYEKL. With V trimmed by 2 bases and J by 6 bases, 14 bases remained unmatched. Here the CDR3 DNA reads TGCGCCAGCAGCCAAAGGGGCGGGAGGGCCTTCAGGGTCAATGAGCAGTTCTTC. Translating gives CASSQRGGRAFRVNEQFF.

The CDR3 loop is CASSPRDRVGETQYF. CDR3 nucleotide sequence: TGTGCCAGCAGCCCCCGGGACAGGGTGGGAGAGACCCAGTACTTC. V is TRBV28 and J is TRBJ2-5; 9 nucleotides match TRBD1. Losses at the gene ends were 6 bases for V and 4 bases for J; bases not matched to a gene: 9. Germline V CDR1 and CDR2: MDHEN, SYDVKM. CDR3 length equals 15 residues.

This chain links TRBV28 with TRBJ1-5; D unclear. V gave up 7 bases and J gave up 4 bases, with 8 bases separating them. There are 12 residues in the CDR3. Germline V gene sequence: CDR1 MDHEN, CDR2 SYDVKM. Written as DNA, the CDR3 is TGTGCCAGCACCAGTCAAAATCAGCCCCAGCATTTT. This translates into CASTSQNQPQHF.

The genes are TRBV28 and TRBJ1-1, with D perhaps TRBD1 (5 bases). Trimming cost V 8 bases and J 1 base, with 20 bases left between them. This CDR3 contains 16 residues. CDR1 and CDR2 from the germline V gene are MDHEN and SYDVKM. CDR3 residues: CASPGDGRGTNTEAFF. The CDR3 region has the DNA TGTGCCAGCCCGGGGGACGGGCGCGGTACGAACACTGAAGCTTTCTTT.

The chain is built from TRBV6-4 and TRBJ1-1; D is unresolved. The CDR3 is made up of 16 amino acids. Germline V lookup: CDR1 MRHNA, CDR2 SNTAGT. Trimming removed 4 bases at V and 1 base at J, with 16 bases between. CDR3 sequence: CASSAYATFENTEAFF. The DNA of the CDR3 is TGTGCCAGCAGTGCCTACGCGACATTTGAGAACACTGAAGCTTTCTTT.

V usage is TRBV9 and J usage is TRBJ2-3; no firm D call. V dropped 4 bases and J dropped 2 bases, with 14 bases sitting between them. CDR1 and CDR2 (germline): SGDLS, YYNGEE. This CDR3 is 15 amino acids long. The chain's CDR3 is CASSYEVTFTDTQYF. CDR3 DNA: TGTGCCAGCAGCTATGAAGTAACCTTCACAGATACGCAGTATTTT.

In nucleotides, the CDR3 is TGTGCCAGCAGCTTACCCCCTTCGGAGCAGTACTTC. Translating it yields CASSLPPSEQYF. J is TRBJ2-7 and V is TRBV7-3; no reliable D call. CDR1 and CDR2 (germline): SGHTA, FQGTGA. V lost 2 bases to trimming and J lost 7 bases, with 9 bases between them. CDR3 length: 12 amino acids.

This clone was picked up one time. The rearrangement links TRBV6-5 to TRBJ2-7; D not resolved. The CDR3 loop spans 13 amino acids. Deletions cut 5 bases from V and 2 bases from J, with 10 bases between. Germline V gene data show CDR1 as MNHEY and CDR2 as SVGAGI. CDR3: CASSRLGTYEQYF. The CDR3 DNA sequence: TGTGCCAGCAGTCGACTGGGAACCTACGAGCAGTACTTC.

This sequence joins TRBV9 and TRBJ1-3; tentatively, D is TRBD1 (5 bases). V was cut by 2 bases and J by 5 bases, with 23 bases left in between. Germline V gives CDR1 SGDLS, CDR2 YYNGEE. The CDR3 covers 18 residues. The CDR3 is CASSVNRDPTPGRNTIYF. As DNA, the CDR3 is TGTGCCAGCAGCGTTAACCGGGACCCCACCCCCGGACGAAACACCATATATTTT.

V gene TRBV19 combines with J gene TRBJ2-1; tentatively, D is TRBD1 or TRBD2 (5 bases each). Germline V gene data show CDR1 as LNHDA and CDR2 as SQIVND (reference sequence). The CDR3 consists of 18 residues. V was pared by 6 bases and J by 9 bases, with 30 bases between. CDR3 amino acids: CASRRPGMGVLGNSEQFF. Here the CDR3 DNA reads TGTGCCAGTAGGAGACCAGGGATGGGGGTTCTGGGTAATAGTGAGCAGTTCTTC.

The chain is built from TRBV2 and TRBJ1-2; no definite D call. Trimming pared 6 bases from V and 1 base from J, leaving 18 bases between. The CDR3 spans 16 residues. In germline, CDR1 is SNHLY, CDR2 FYNNEI. For the CDR3, the DNA is TGTGCCAGCAGGATAATTTTCCTGGGGAGTAACTATGGCTACACCTTC. It codes for CASRIIFLGSNYGYTF. The complete variable domain, with remaining parts taken from reference TRBV2 and TRBJ1-2, reads EPEVTQTPSHQVTQMGQEVILRCVPISNHLYFYWYRQILGQKVEFLVSFYNNEISEKSEIFDDQFSVERPDGSNFTLKIRSTKLEDSAMYFCASRIIFLGSNYGYTFGSGTRLTVV.

The chain is built from TRBV5-6 and TRBJ1-5, with D possibly being TRBD1 (6 bases). V dropped 2 bases and J dropped 0 bases, with 12 bases sitting between them. Germline V CDR1 and CDR2: SGHDT, YYEEEE. The CDR3 is 16 residues long. The CDR3 sequence: CASSFRGVYSNQPQHF. The CDR3 region has the DNA TGTGCCAGCAGCTTCAGGGGAGTGTATAGCAATCAGCCCCAGCATTTT.

The sample holds one count of this clone. The chain carries TRBV5-6 and TRBJ1-1, with unresolved D. Deletions cut 1 base from V and 2 bases from J, with 0 bases between. The germline gives CDR1 SGHDT, CDR2 YYEEEE. The CDR3 has 11 amino acids. The CDR3 here is CASSLNTEAFF. In DNA, the CDR3 is TGTGCCAGCAGCTTGAACACTGAAGCTTTCTTT.

The chain uses TRBV11-2 and TRBJ2-7, with D perhaps TRBD1 (6 bases). The CDR3 extends over 13 amino acids. Deletions cut 0 bases from V and 4 bases from J, with 7 bases between. The V gene's germline CDR1 is SGHAT and CDR2 FQNNGV. CDR3: CASSLETGYEQYF. The CDR3 DNA reads TGTGCCAGCAGCTTAGAGACAGGATACGAGCAGTACTTC.

The CDR3 spells CASRTGLAANTGELFF. The CDR3, as DNA: TGTGCCAGCAGGACGGGACTAGCGGCGAACACCGGGGAGCTGTTTTTT. The chain uses TRBV2 and TRBJ2-2, with 11 bases lining up with TRBD2. In germline, CDR1 is SNHLY, CDR2 FYNNEI. V shed 6 bases and J 0 bases; nucleotides not matched to a gene: 3. The CDR3 spans 16 residues.

The V call is TRBV6-1, the J call TRBJ2-7; D is perhaps TRBD1 or TRBD2 (5 bases each). CDR3 length: 16 residues. The germline gives CDR1 MNHNS, CDR2 SASEGT. Deletions cut 2 bases from V and 3 bases from J, with 17 bases between. The CDR3 is CASSEYSAGARYEQYF. The CDR3 nucleotides are TGTGCCAGCAGTGAATATTCCGCCGGGGCGCGCTACGAGCAGTACTTC.

V usage is TRBV25-1 and J usage is TRBJ1-1; TRBD1 might be the D (5 bases). Germline-derived CDR1 and CDR2 are MGHDK and SYGVNS. This CDR3 has 13 residues. Trimming removed 6 bases from V and 10 bases from J, with 18 bases in between. The CDR3 DNA is TGTGCCAGCAGGGAGAGCGGGGGGACCGGAGCTTTCTTT. This translates into CASRESGGTGAFF.

The chain is built from TRBV4-1 and TRBJ2-1, with 8 bases aligning to TRBD2. Per germline, CDR1 MGHRA and CDR2 YSYEKL. CDR3 length equals 17 residues. After removal of 1 base from V and 9 bases from J, the junction contained 14 bases not matched to a gene. CDR3 bases: TGCGCCAGCAGCCAAGGGAACAGGCTAGCGGGCAAGGGTGAGCAGTTCTTC. It encodes CASSQGNRLAGKGEQFF.

This clone was observed a single time. The genes are TRBV4-1 and TRBJ2-2; D tentatively reads TRBD1 or TRBD2 (6 bases each). The CDR3 is 19 residues long. The V and J ends lost 0 bases and 1 base respectively, with 18 bases between them. The germline V gene encodes CDR1 MGHRA and CDR2 YSYEKL. CDR3 in DNA: TGCGCCAGCAGCCAAGATGTAGGCCGCGGAGGGGGGAACACCGGGGAGCTGTTTTTT. As protein: CASSQDVGRGGGNTGELFF.

J is TRBJ2-5 and V is TRBV9; D uncertain. The germline CDR1 and CDR2 sequences are SGDLS and YYNGEE. V was cut by 2 bases and J by 3 bases, with 11 bases left in between. The CDR3 covers 14 residues. DNA for the CDR3: TGTGCCAGCAGCGTCAGAGGAGCAGAAGAGACCCAGTACTTC. Protein: CASSVRGAEETQYF.